This TCR beta chain was profiled in a study of blood T cells in healthy people across ages. Study-wide points: The diversity estimates, figures obtained from one million T cells, were considered underestimates. Relative to aged donors, long-lived donors carried more naive CD4+ cells and displayed higher diversity.

Through a sample-barcoded 5' primer and a J-beta primer mix, a second PCR was run for about 7 to 12 cycles. TCRdb redid the calling of the 5' RACE reads with MiXCR, one entry per CDR3 protein. The data hold some 1.1 million distinct CDR3 sequences, with 35% to 40% observed a single time. This CDR3 spans 13 amino acids. Germline CDR1 is DFQATT and CDR2 is SNEGSKA (reference sequence). Trimming removed 1 base at V and 4 bases at J, with 8 bases between. Turning to this clonotype: Antigen specificity is unknown.

The chain joins TRBV20-1 to TRBJ2-1; D is unresolved. The specimen sequenced was blood. The clonotype originates from a man between 18 and 35 years old in good health. CDR3 sequence (DNA): TGCAGTGCTAGAGCGAACCAATACAATGAGCAGTTCTTC. Translated: CSARANQYNEQFF.